Presented here are 28 T cell receptor beta chains from one specimen sequenced in a study of T-cell reconstitution after alpha-beta-depleted transplantation in children. Preparation of the TCRbeta library was carried out with unique molecular identifiers. TCRdb analysed the PCR reads with MiXCR anew, one entry per CDR3 protein. The sample shows about 440,000 distinct CDR3 sequences, over 40% of them seen only once. The sequencing here drew on PBMCs, taken before TCRalphabeta/CD19-depleted stem cell transplant. These receptors were collected from a girl under 10 years old with aplastic anemia, due to receive a stem cell transplant.

In its sample, this clonotype was seen a few times. The chain uses TRBV6-1 and TRBJ1-1; D is ambiguous. The CDR3 is made up of 13 amino acids. Germline V lookup: CDR1 MNHNS, CDR2 SASEGT. V was clipped by 1 base and J by 2 bases, with 5 bases between them. Written as DNA, the CDR3 is TGTGCCAGCAGTGAAGGTGGCAACACTGAAGCTTTCTTT. Amino acids: CASSEGGNTEAFF.

This clonotype was counted between two and nine times. V is TRBV29-1 and J is TRBJ2-1; 7 bases line up with TRBD1. The CDR3 runs 12 residues. The germline CDR1 and CDR2 sequences are SQVTM and ANQGSEA. V shed 7 bases and J 5 bases; nucleotides not matched to a gene: 5. The CDR3, as DNA: TGCAGCGCCGGGACAGATCACAATGAGCAGTTCTTC. This gives the protein CSAGTDHNEQFF.

This clonotype was picked up a small number of times. This sequence joins TRBV14 and TRBJ2-7; D is ambiguous. Per germline, CDR1 SGHDN and CDR2 FVKESK. There are 12 residues in the CDR3. V lost 4 bases and J lost 3, with 7 bases in between. The CDR3 DNA sequence: TGTGCCAGCAGCCTGAACCGCTACGAGCAGTACTTC. Its protein is CASSLNRYEQYF.

The rearrangement joins TRBV3-1 to TRBJ2-7; D unresolved. Per germline, CDR1 LGHDT and CDR2 YNNKEL (reference sequence). The CDR3 length is 12 residues. V was pared by 5 bases and J by 9 bases, with 14 bases between. For the CDR3, the DNA is TGTGCCAGCAGCGCATCGAACCAAGTGCAGTACTTC. Amino acid sequence: CASSASNQVQYF.

This clonotype was counted many times. The chain uses TRBV21-1 and TRBJ2-1. TRBV21-1 is an annotated pseudogene. The CDR3 is made up of 13 amino acids. This CDR3 reads CASTSQPDNEQFF. The CDR3, as DNA: TGTGCCAGCACCTCTCAGCCCGACAATGAGCAGTTCTTC.

The V gene is TRBV6-5, the J gene TRBJ2-1; tentatively, D is TRBD1 or TRBD2 (5 bases each). Germline V gene sequence: CDR1 MNHEY, CDR2 SVGAGI. The V and J ends lost 4 bases and 0 bases respectively, with 13 bases between them. This CDR3 spans 16 amino acids. The CDR3 is CASSLGPASSYNEQFF. The CDR3 DNA reads as TGTGCCAGCAGTTTGGGACCGGCGAGCTCCTACAATGAGCAGTTCTTC.

Notes on this clonotype: This sequence may be a read error, since a much larger clone differs from it by one base. The chain combines TRBV6-6 with TRBJ2-3; a weak D match, TRBD1 (5 bases). Judging by the DNA end, TRBJ1-5 fits better; the J call may be wrong. Germline lookup yields CDR1 MNHNY and CDR2 SVGAGI (reference sequence). The CDR3 covers 13 residues. CDR3 in DNA: TGTGCCGGGGGGGTAGGGCGTGGAGATACGCAGCATTTT. This encodes CAGGVGRGDTQHF.

This clonotype has just a few counts. The chain uses TRBV20-1 and TRBJ2-7, with a weak D call TRBD2 (6 bases). In germline, CDR1 is DFQATT, CDR2 SNEGSKA (reference sequence). V gave up 6 bases and J gave up 1 base, with 19 bases separating them. This CDR3 contains 15 residues. The DNA of the CDR3 is TGCAGTGCAAGGGGAGGTGGCGGGAATTCCTACGAGCAGTACTTC. Amino acids: CSARGGGGNSYEQYF.

This clonotype was counted ten times or more. The V gene is TRBV10-3, the J gene TRBJ2-1; 12 positions agree with TRBD1. The CDR3 has 16 residues. The germline CDR1 and CDR2 sequences are ENHRY and SYGVKD. After removal of 2 bases from V and 6 bases from J, the junction contained 5 bases not matched to a gene. The DNA for the CDR3 is TGTGCCATCAGTGAGGGGGACAGGGGGCCGGTCAATGAGCAGTTCTTC. As protein: CAISEGDRGPVNEQFF.

The chain uses TRBV28 and TRBJ1-5; D possibly corresponds to TRBD1 (6 bases). This CDR3 has 14 amino acids. The V end lost 4 bases, the J end lost 0 bases, and 7 bases lay between the germline ends. The germline V gene has CDR1 MDHEN and CDR2 SYDVKM. Written as DNA, the CDR3 is TGTGCCAGCAGTTGGGACAATAGCAATCAGCCCCAGCATTTT. Its protein is CASSWDNSNQPQHF.

J is TRBJ2-1 and V is TRBV6-2 or TRBV6-3; a possible D gene is TRBD2 (6 bases). Germline V gene data show CDR1 as MNHEY and CDR2 as SVGEGT. Trimming shortened V by 6 bases and J by 2 bases, and 14 bases separated the two germline ends. The CDR3 spans 15 residues. The CDR3 here is CASSRGLDPYNEQFF. DNA of the CDR3: TGTGCCAGCAGCCGGGGACTGGACCCCTACAATGAGCAGTTCTTC.

This clonotype appeared a few times. The chain employs TRBV5-1 and TRBJ1-1, with no clear D. The CDR3 length is 13 residues. The V end was cut by 4 bases, the J end by 5 bases, with 12 bases between. Germline CDR1 is SGHRS and CDR2 is YFSETQ. The CDR3 reads CASSPSAGTEAFF. The CDR3 DNA follows: TGCGCCAGCAGCCCGTCCGCGGGGACTGAAGCTTTCTTT.

This clonotype was found many times. The chain has TRBV4-2 and TRBJ2-3; 11 nucleotides agree with TRBD2. This CDR3 has 15 residues. Germline V gene lookup returns CDR1 LGHNA and CDR2 YNFKEQ. V shed 3 bases, J shed 6 bases, and the junction held 5 bases outside the gene matches. The CDR3 reads CASSHTSGSPDTQYF. The CDR3 DNA is TGTGCCAGCAGCCATACTAGCGGGAGTCCGGATACGCAGTATTTT.

This clonotype was picked up one time. The rearrangement uses TRBV7-9 and TRBJ2-7; D is perhaps TRBD2 (5 bases). The CDR3 spans 13 residues. Trimming took 5 bases from V and 5 from J, leaving 13 bases between them. Germline CDR1 SEHNR, CDR2 FQNEAQ (reference sequence). CDR3: CASSIWTRDEQYF. CDR3 bases: TGTGCCAGCAGCATATGGACGAGGGACGAGCAGTACTTC. Looking up the rest from reference TRBV7-9 and TRBJ2-7 gives the full variable domain: DTGVSQNPRHKITKRGQNVTFRCDPISEHNRLYWYRQTLGQGPEFLTYFQNEAQLEKSRLLSDRFSAERPKGSFSTLEIQRTEQGDSAMYLCASSIWTRDEQYFGPGTRLTVT.

The chain uses TRBV7-2 and TRBJ2-3; D could derive from TRBD1 or TRBD2 (6 bases each). This CDR3 has 15 residues. CDR1 and CDR2 from the germline V gene are SGHTA and FQGNSA. Trimming shortened V by 5 bases and J by 3 bases, and 15 bases separated the two germline ends. The CDR3 DNA reads as TGTGCCAGCAGCCCAGAGGGGGGCCGGACAGATACGCAGTATTTT. It yields the protein CASSPEGGRTDTQYF. Complete variable domain (other parts from reference TRBV7-2 and TRBJ2-3): GAGVSQSPSNKVTEKGKDVELRCDPISGHTALYWYRQSLGQGLEFLIYFQGNSAPDKSGLPSDRFSAERTGGSVSTLTIQRTQQEDSAVYLCASSPEGGRTDTQYFGPGTRLTVL.

V usage is TRBV5-1 and J usage is TRBJ1-1; D is ambiguous. CDR1 and CDR2 (germline): SGHRS, YFSETQ. Trimming stripped 7 bases from V and 1 base from J, with 11 bases between. This CDR3 is built from 13 residues. The CDR3 is CASANTANTEAFF. Written as DNA, the CDR3 is TGCGCCAGCGCCAATACAGCGAACACTGAAGCTTTCTTT.

The rearrangement links TRBV6-5 to TRBJ1-4, with a possible D match to TRBD1 (6 bases). The CDR3 is made up of 15 amino acids. Trimming pared 2 bases from V and 8 bases from J, leaving 15 bases between. CDR1 is MNHEY and CDR2 is SVGAGI in the germline V gene. This chain's CDR3 is CASSYGAGVKEKLFF. As DNA, the CDR3 is TGTGCCAGCAGTTACGGGGCAGGGGTGAAAGAAAAACTGTTTTTT.

This chain links TRBV24-1 with TRBJ2-1, with TRBD2 identical over 8 bases. V lost 8 bases to trimming and J lost 9 bases; unmatched junction nucleotides: 17. Germline V gives CDR1 KGHDR, CDR2 SFDVKD. The CDR3 totals 16 residues. This CDR3 is CATKGSGAGARGEQFF. CDR3 bases: TGTGCCACCAAAGGGTCAGGAGCGGGAGCACGCGGTGAGCAGTTCTTC.

J is TRBJ1-1 and V is TRBV20-1, with D uncertain. Germline V CDR1 and CDR2: DFQATT, SNEGSKA (reference sequence). V was clipped by 3 bases and J by 10 bases, with 18 bases between them. CDR3 length: 13 amino acids. The CDR3 DNA sequence: TGCAGTGCTAGTGTCCGGAGGATCCTGGGAGCTTTCTTT. Translating gives CSASVRRILGAFF.

The gene calls are TRBV12-3 or TRBV12-4 and TRBJ1-1; 7 bases are shared with TRBD1. The CDR3 loop spans 15 amino acids. The V and J ends lost 6 bases and 6 bases, in that order; junction bases with no gene match: 13. CDR3 sequence (DNA): TGTGCCAGCAGCATACAGGGGTATGAGGGGGCTGAAGCTTTCTTT. It yields the protein CASSIQGYEGAEAFF.

This clonotype was recorded many times. The chain couples TRBV7-2 to TRBJ2-4; tentatively, D is TRBD2 (5 bases). Germline-derived CDR1 and CDR2 are SGHTA and FQGNSA. The V gene lost 4 bases and the J gene lost 8 bases, with 9 bases spanning the gap. CDR3 length: 12 amino acids. The CDR3 nucleotides are TGTGCCAGCAGCTATTACGGGGACATTCAGTACTTC. This codes for CASSYYGDIQYF.

The chain links TRBV6-5 to TRBJ2-1; TRBD2 matches at 7 bases. This CDR3 has 13 amino acids. The V gene's germline CDR1 is MNHEY and CDR2 SVGAGI. Trimming took 2 bases from V and 9 from J; bases not matched to a gene: 4. Written as DNA, the CDR3 is TGTGCCAGCAGTTACGCCTCGGGGGGTGAGCAGTTCTTC. Encoded protein: CASSYASGGEQFF.

The chain recombines TRBV6-5 with TRBJ1-4, with D unclear. Germline CDR1 is MNHEY and CDR2 is SVGAGI. Trimming left V 0 bases short and J 0 bases short, with 8 bases between. The CDR3 contains 16 residues. CDR3 DNA: TGTGCCAGCAGTTACTCCCCACGGGCAACTAATGAAAAACTGTTTTTT. As protein: CASSYSPRATNEKLFF.

This clonotype was picked up one time. The chain carries TRBV15 and TRBJ1-2, with D perhaps matching TRBD1 (5 bases). The V and J ends lost 6 bases and 4 bases respectively, with 18 bases between them. The CDR3 loop spans 15 amino acids. CDR1 is LNHNV and CDR2 is YYDKDF in the germline V gene (reference sequence). The CDR3: CATRATGSGLYGYTF. The CDR3 DNA is TGTGCCACCAGAGCCACAGGTTCAGGCCTCTATGGCTACACCTTC.

The rearrangement links TRBV29-1 to TRBJ2-1, with 8 nucleotides matching TRBD1. This CDR3 region has 14 residues. CDR1 is SQVTM and CDR2 is ANQGSEA in the germline V gene. With V trimmed by 7 bases and J by 4 bases, 9 bases remained unmatched. CDR3 DNA: TGCAGCGCCACAAACAGGGGGAGGTACAATGAGCAGTTCTTC. Residues: CSATNRGRYNEQFF.

This clonotype was seen many times. The CDR3 region is CASSVSQLNTEAFF. In DNA, the CDR3 is TGTGCCAGCAGCGTATCGCAGTTGAACACTGAAGCTTTCTTT. V gene TRBV9 combines with J gene TRBJ1-1; D call uncertain. V gave up 1 base and J gave up 0 bases, with 7 bases separating them. This CDR3 has 14 residues. Germline lookup yields CDR1 SGDLS and CDR2 YYNGEE.

This clonotype was counted ten times or more. V usage is TRBV29-1 and J usage is TRBJ2-7; D may be TRBD1 (5 bases). The CDR3 has 13 amino acids. Per the germline V gene, CDR1 is SQVTM and CDR2 is ANQGSEA. V was pared by 0 bases and J by 3 bases, with 9 bases between. The chain's CDR3 is CSVEEGRGYEQYF. DNA of the CDR3: TGCAGCGTTGAAGAGGGAAGGGGCTACGAGCAGTACTTC.

The chain uses TRBV5-1 and TRBJ2-2; perhaps D is TRBD1 or TRBD2 (5 bases each). V shed 2 bases and J shed 5 bases, with 19 bases lying between them. The CDR3 covers 17 residues. Germline V gives CDR1 SGHRS, CDR2 YFSETQ. Here the CDR3 DNA reads TGCGCCAGCAGCTTTACTGGGACGGGGAGAAGTACCGGGGAGCTGTTTTTT. Residues: CASSFTGTGRSTGELFF.